This entry lists 6 T cell receptor beta chains sequenced from one sample in a study of early T cells in non-severe SARS-CoV-2 infection. TCRdb re-analysed the 5' RACE reads in MiXCR, keeping a single row per CDR3 protein. The sample has some 81,000 distinct CDR3 sequences; around 16% are singletons. Source material: whole blood. The receptor source for this set is an adult who was a healthcare worker with PCR-confirmed SARS-CoV-2 infection or an uninfected control (not recorded which).

The genes are TRBV6-5 and TRBJ2-3, with 7 nucleotides matching TRBD2. Germline CDR1 reads MNHEY; CDR2 reads SVGAGI. Trimming took 2 bases from V and 1 from J; bases not matched to a gene: 9. The CDR3 runs 17 residues. This chain's CDR3 is CASSYLPPSGGTDTQYF. Written as DNA, the CDR3 is TGTGCCAGCAGTTACCTCCCTCCTAGCGGAGGCACAGATACGCAGTATTTT.

This clonotype was seen only a few times. Written as DNA, the CDR3 is TGTGCCAGCAGGTGGAGGTACGAGCAGTACTTC. This encodes CASRWRYEQYF. V gene TRBV25-1 combines with J gene TRBJ2-7; D may be TRBD2 (5 bases). V was shortened by 6 bases and J by 4 bases, with 7 bases between the two germline ends. Germline values: CDR1 MGHDK, CDR2 SYGVNS. There are 11 residues in the CDR3.

This clonotype was found a few times. The chain employs TRBV12-3 or TRBV12-4 and TRBJ2-5; the D gene is possibly TRBD1 (6 bases). Trimming took 6 bases from V and 1 from J, leaving 12 bases between them. The CDR3 length is 14 residues. CDR3 DNA: TGTGCCAGCAGAATGGGACAAAGCCAAGAGACCCAGTACTTC. It codes for CASRMGQSQETQYF.

This chain links TRBV4-1 with TRBJ2-6, with TRBD1 matching 7 bases. The germline V gene has CDR1 MGHRA and CDR2 YSYEKL. The V gene end was trimmed by 4 bases and the J gene end by 3 bases; junction bases not matched to a gene: 9. There are 17 residues in the CDR3. CDR3 in amino acids: CASSPLEGAFGANVLTF. Written as DNA, the CDR3 is TGCGCCAGCAGCCCCCTAGAGGGGGCCTTTGGGGCCAACGTCCTGACTTTC.

In this sample, this clonotype turned up a few times. CDR3 coding DNA: TGTGCCAGCAGCTCAAGGGGAGAGGAAGATACGCAGTATTTT. Translating it yields CASSSRGEEDTQYF. The J gene is TRBJ2-3, the V gene TRBV7-6; tentatively, D is TRBD1 or TRBD2 (5 bases each). V lost 4 bases and J lost 5, with 13 bases in between. CDR1 and CDR2 from the germline V gene are SGHVS and FNYEAQ. This CDR3 has 14 residues. Drawing the rest from reference TRBV7-6 and TRBJ2-3, the complete variable domain is GAGVSQSPRYKVTKRGQDVALRCDPISGHVSLYWYRQALGQGPEFLTYFNYEAQQDKSGLPNDRFSAERPEGSISTLTIQRTEQRDSAMYRCASSSRGEEDTQYFGPGTRLTVL.

CDR3 bases: TGTGCCACCAGTGACACGAACGGAAATGAGCAGTTCTTC. It codes for CATSDTNGNEQFF. The gene calls are TRBV24-1 and TRBJ2-1; D unresolved. CDR1 and CDR2 (germline): KGHDR, SFDVKD. The CDR3 has 13 residues. V lost 4 bases and J lost 7, with 10 bases in between.